Listed here is a single TCR beta chain. Its specificity is not known. This record comes from a study of cytomegalovirus exposure and HLA in healthy donors. General study results and limits: TCR beta sequences reportedly predicted the HLA-A and HLA-B alleles of most subjects accurately. The later analysis indicated that the majority of CMV-associated TCR beta chains appeared HLA-restricted. Reportedly, a later analysis found an Asian-associated ancestry cluster had fewer N-insertions than the roughly 700-donor mean.

A multiplex PCR was run with 60 Vbeta primers and 13 Jbeta primers. Data came from immunoSEQ multiplex PCR; TCRdb stores just in-frame clones and leaves some out. The sample lists about 94,000 clones; 65% to 75% were seen once. Deletions cut 2 bases from V and 7 bases from J, with 12 bases between. The V gene's germline CDR1 is SGHNT and CDR2 YYREEE (reference sequence). The CDR3 covers 13 residues. J is TRBJ1-1 and V is TRBV5-4; possibly TRBD1 for D (5 bases). Sequences were obtained from PBMCs. This receptor was obtained from a man aged 25 to 40 in good health and CMV-seropositive. CDR3 in amino acids: CASSFTGANEAFF. The DNA for the CDR3 is TGTGCCAGCAGCTTTACAGGAGCGAATGAAGCTTTCTTT. The whole variable domain, filled in from reference TRBV5-4 and TRBJ1-1, reads ETGVTQSPTHLIKTRGQQVTLRCSSQSGHNTVSWYQQALGQGPQFIFQYYREEENGRGNFPPRFSGLQFPNYSSELNVNALELDDSALYLCASSFTGANEAFFGQGTRLTVV.